One sample yielded the 11 T cell receptor beta chains listed below, sequenced in a study of blood T cell repertoires in COVID-19. TCRdb's copy holds only in-frame clones and misses some; the assay was immunoSEQ multiplex PCR. The sample carries 350,000 to 550,000 clones, around 91% recorded once. What was sequenced was PBMCs or T cells enriched from blood (not recorded which). These receptors all stem from a man aged 30-40 years who had recovered from COVID-19.

The genes are TRBV28 and TRBJ2-1, with no clear D. Germline assignment: CDR1 MDHEN and CDR2 SYDVKM. This CDR3 is 15 amino acids long. Trimming cost V 3 bases and J 0 bases, with 9 bases left between them. The CDR3: CASSFVRSSYNEQFF. The CDR3 DNA reads as TGTGCCAGCAGTTTCGTACGGAGCTCCTACAATGAGCAGTTCTTC.

This clone was counted only a few times. The rearrangement links TRBV2 to TRBJ2-7; D might be TRBD2 (7 bases). The CDR3 consists of 14 residues. Between the trimmed V and J ends, which lost 5 bases and 9 bases, there was a span of 20 bases. CDR1 and CDR2 (germline): SNHLY, FYNNEI. The CDR3: CASSTTSEIGGQYF. The CDR3 region has the DNA TGTGCCAGCAGTACCACTAGCGAAATAGGGGGGCAGTACTTC.

The chain has TRBV27 and TRBJ2-7; 8 bases map to TRBD1. The CDR3 extends over 13 amino acids. From germline, CDR1 is MNHEY and CDR2 SMNVEV (reference sequence). With V trimmed by 7 bases and J by 5 bases, 7 bases remained unmatched. The CDR3 sequence is CASTQGARDEQYF. The CDR3 region has the DNA TGTGCCAGCACCCAGGGGGCGCGGGACGAGCAGTACTTC.

The CDR3 loop reads CASSPYRVGNTGELFF. In DNA, the CDR3 is TGTGCCAGCAGCCCTTACAGGGTTGGGAACACCGGGGAGCTGTTTTTT. This rearrangement joins TRBV5-4 to TRBJ2-2, with D perhaps TRBD1 (6 bases). The CDR3 length is 16 residues. Germline V gene lookup returns CDR1 SGHNT and CDR2 YYREEE (reference sequence). Trimming removed 4 bases from V and 1 base from J, with 14 bases in between.

The genes are TRBV7-6 and TRBJ2-2; 10 positions match TRBD2. CDR1 is SGHVS, CDR2 FNYEAQ, per germline. The CDR3 consists of 16 residues. Trimming at V came to 5 bases and at J to 8 bases, leaving 11 bases not matched to a gene. The CDR3 sequence: CASSGSSGLAVGELFF. CDR3 nucleotide sequence: TGTGCCAGCAGCGGAAGCTCAGGACTAGCGGTGGGGGAGCTGTTTTTT.

V gene TRBV5-6 combines with J gene TRBJ1-2; 7 bases are shared with TRBD1. The length of the CDR3 is 14 residues. V shed 0 bases and J 4 bases; nucleotides not matched to a gene: 3. From germline, CDR1 is SGHDT and CDR2 YYEEEE. CDR3 nucleotides: TGTGCCAGCAGCTTGGAGGGGGCTCCCTATGGCTACACCTTC. Its translation is CASSLEGAPYGYTF.

This rearrangement joins TRBV18 to TRBJ1-4; 8 bases are shared with TRBD1. The CDR3 is 13 amino acids. Looked up from germline, CDR1 is KGHSH and CDR2 is LQKENI. The V gene end was trimmed by 3 bases and the J gene end by 6 bases; junction bases not matched to a gene: 0. DNA for the CDR3: TGTGCCAGCTCACCGGGACAGGATGAAAAACTGTTTTTT. Protein sequence: CASSPGQDEKLFF.

The chain couples TRBV5-1 to TRBJ2-1; TRBD2 agrees at 7 bases. Looked up from germline, CDR1 is SGHRS and CDR2 is YFSETQ. V shed 4 bases, J shed 7 bases, and the junction held 11 bases outside the gene matches. This CDR3 is 15 amino acids long. The chain's CDR3 is CASSHRLAEANEQFF. For the CDR3, the DNA is TGCGCCAGCAGCCATCGACTAGCCGAGGCTAATGAGCAGTTCTTC.

V gene TRBV28 combines with J gene TRBJ1-6, with TRBD1 as a possible D gene (6 bases). This CDR3 is built from 16 residues. Trimming cost V 6 bases and J 3 bases, with 15 bases left between them. CDR1 is MDHEN, CDR2 SYDVKM, per germline. The CDR3 loop is CASSQERGLYNSPLHF. For the CDR3, the DNA is TGTGCCAGCAGCCAGGAGCGGGGGCTCTATAATTCACCCCTCCACTTT.

The rearrangement joins TRBV29-1 to TRBJ1-2; D perhaps matches TRBD1 (6 bases). Trimming took 6 bases from V and 5 from J, leaving 16 bases between them. Germline V gene data show CDR1 as SQVTM and CDR2 as ANQGSEA. The CDR3 sequence is 13 residues long. The CDR3 nucleotides are TGCAGCGTGTTCCAGGGGAACGAATATGGCTACACCTTC. Its translation: CSVFQGNEYGYTF. Complete variable domain (other parts from reference TRBV29-1 and TRBJ1-2): SAVISQKPSRDICQRGTSLTIQCQVDSQVTMMFWYRQQPGQSLTLIATANQGSEATYESGFVIDKFPISRPNLTFSTLTVSNMSPEDSSIYLCSVFQGNEYGYTFGSGTRLTVV.

This chain uses TRBV6-2 or TRBV6-3 with TRBJ1-2, with 10 bases aligning to TRBD1. Germline V gene data show CDR1 as MNHEY and CDR2 as SVGEGT. Losses at the gene ends were 6 bases for V and 6 bases for J; bases not matched to a gene: 4. This CDR3 is 13 amino acids long. The DNA of the CDR3 is TGTGCCAGCAGCCCCGGGACAGGGGATGGCTACACCTTC. It codes for CASSPGTGDGYTF.